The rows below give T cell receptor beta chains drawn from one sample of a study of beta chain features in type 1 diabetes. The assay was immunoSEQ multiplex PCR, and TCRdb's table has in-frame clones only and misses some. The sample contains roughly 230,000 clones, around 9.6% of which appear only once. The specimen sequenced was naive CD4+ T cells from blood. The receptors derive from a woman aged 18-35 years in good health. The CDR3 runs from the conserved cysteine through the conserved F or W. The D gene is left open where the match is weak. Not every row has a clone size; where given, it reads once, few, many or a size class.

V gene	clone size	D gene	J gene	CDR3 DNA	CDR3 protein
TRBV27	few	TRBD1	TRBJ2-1	TGTGCCAGCAGCACGACAGGGGACCATGAGCAGTTCTTC	CASSTTGDHEQFF
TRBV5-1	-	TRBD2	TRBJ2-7	TGCGCCAGCAGCTTGGAAGCGGGAGGGCCCATGGACGAGCAGTACTTC	CASSLEAGGPMDEQYF
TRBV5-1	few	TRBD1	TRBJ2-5	TGCGCCAGCAGCCGAGGGACAGGGGTTCAAGAGACCCAGTACTTC	CASSRGTGVQETQYF
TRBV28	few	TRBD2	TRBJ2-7	TGTGCCAGCAGTTCCCCGGGGGGAGATGTCTACGAGCAGTACTTC	CASSSPGGDVYEQYF
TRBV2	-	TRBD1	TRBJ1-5	TGTGCCAGCAGTGAAGACAGGGGGAGTCAGCCCCAGCATTTT	CASSEDRGSQPQHF
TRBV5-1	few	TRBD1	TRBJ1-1	TGCGCCAGCAGCGCACGGACAGGGGGAATCGCCGAAGCTTTCTTT	CASSARTGGIAEAFF
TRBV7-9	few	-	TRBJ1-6	TGTGCCAGCAGCTCTAGCCCAGGACCATCCCTCCACTTT	CASSSSPGPSLHF
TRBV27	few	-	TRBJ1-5	TGTGCCAGCAGTTTTCCAGGTTGTAGCAATCAGCCCCAGCATTTT	CASSFPGCSNQPQHF
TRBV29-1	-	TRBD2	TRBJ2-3	TGCAGCGTTGAGAGACTAGCGGGGGGTCGGGGGGATACGCAGTATTTT	CSVERLAGGRGDTQYF
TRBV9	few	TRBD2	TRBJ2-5	TGTGCCAGCAGCGTAGTCGGGGGGGAGCAAGAGACCCAGTACTTC	CASSVVGGEQETQYF
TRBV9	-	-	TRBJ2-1	TGTGCCAGCAGCCTGAAAGACAGGTTAGGTGGTGAGCAGTTCTTC	CASSLKDRLGGEQFF
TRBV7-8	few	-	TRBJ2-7	TGTGCCAGCAGTAACCATCCGACAGGAACCTACGAGCAGTACTTC	CASSNHPTGTYEQYF
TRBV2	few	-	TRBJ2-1	TGTGCCAGCAGGCCGACAGTTCTGGGTGAGCAGTTCTTC	CASRPTVLGEQFF
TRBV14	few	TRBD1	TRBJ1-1	TGTGCCAGCAGCCAATACAGGGGAGGCACTGAAGCTTTCTTT	CASSQYRGGTEAFF
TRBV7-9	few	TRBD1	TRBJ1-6	TGTGCCAGCAGCGCCCACAGGGGGCTGAGGAATTCACCCCTCCACTTT	CASSAHRGLRNSPLHF
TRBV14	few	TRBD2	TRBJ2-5	TGTGCCAGCAGCCGGTGGAGCGGGAGCGGGGAGACCCAGTACTTC	CASSRWSGSGETQYF
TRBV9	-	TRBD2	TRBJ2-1	TGTGCCAGCAGCGTAGTCCCGGGGGGGCCGGGCAATGAGCAGTTCTTC	CASSVVPGGPGNEQFF
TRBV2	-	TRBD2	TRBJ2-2	TGTGCCAGCAGTGAGGGACTAGCGGATTTAACCGGGGAGCTGTTTTTT	CASSEGLADLTGELFF
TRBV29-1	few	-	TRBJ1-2	TGCAGCGTTGAAGATCGGAGAGGAAATGGCTACACCTTC	CSVEDRRGNGYTF
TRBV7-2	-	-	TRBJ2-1	TGTGCCAGCAGCTTAGTAGGTGTTCAGGATGAGCAGTTCTTC	CASSLVGVQDEQFF
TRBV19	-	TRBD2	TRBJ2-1	TGTGCCAGTAGTGCGGGACTAGCGGGTAGGGATGAGCAGTTCTTC	CASSAGLAGRDEQFF
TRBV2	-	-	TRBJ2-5	TGTGCCACCAAGGACGGGGGTGTATGGGAGACCCAGTACTTC	CATKDGGVWETQYF
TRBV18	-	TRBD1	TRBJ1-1	TGTGCCAGCTCGGAGGGACAGGGGAACACTGAAGCTTTCTTT	CASSEGQGNTEAFF
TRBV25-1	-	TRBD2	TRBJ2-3	TGTGCCAGCAGTATGCGGGGGAGCACAGATACGCAGTATTTT	CASSMRGSTDTQYF
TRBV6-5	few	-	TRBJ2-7	TGTGCCAGCAGTGCCTCTACGAAGCAGTACTTC	CASSASTKQYF
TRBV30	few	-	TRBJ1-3	TGTGCCTGGAGTCCTTGGATGGGGGGGCGCTCTGGAAACACCATATATTTT	CAWSPWMGGRSGNTIYF
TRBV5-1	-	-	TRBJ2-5	TGCGCCAGCAGCCACTTCAGGGGCCAAGAGACCCAGTACTTC	CASSHFRGQETQYF
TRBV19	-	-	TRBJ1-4	TGTGCCAGTACCGACGCAGGAAAACTGTTTTTT	CASTDAGKLFF